This T cell receptor (beta chain) was documented in a study of OX40 agonist ivuxolimab in advanced cancers. Comment on this clone: What it binds is unknown.

Study-wide points: Partial responders at 0.1-3.0 mg/kg had among the lowest clonal expansion.

The V and J ends lost 4 bases and 3 bases, in that order; junction bases with no gene match: 4. This CDR3 comprises 14 residues. Germline V gives CDR1 SEHNR, CDR2 FQNEAQ (reference sequence). Using immunoSEQ multiplex PCR, the repertoire was profiled, and TCRdb retains in-frame clones only, with some absent. Altogether fewer than 80,000 clones are present, 80% to 90% being singletons, with the ten largest covering roughly 1.2%. The clonotype was recovered from an adult with an advanced solid tumor such as melanoma, head and neck, liver or kidney cancer. The chain has TRBV7-9 and TRBJ2-5; 8 positions agree with TRBD1. The source was CD4+ or CD8+ T cells sorted from blood, collected in a trial of the OX40 agonist ivuxolimab. This CDR3 is CASSWTGSEETQYF. CDR3 DNA: TGTGCCAGCAGCTGGACAGGGTCGGAAGAGACCCAGTACTTC.